This T cell receptor (beta chain) was observed in a study of monozygotic twins with inflammatory bowel disease. General observations from the study: Twins with IBD had fewer clonotypes in common with others than healthy twins, particularly during disease activity.

Template-switch reactions added UMIs with a 6-nucleotide sample barcode. TCRalpha and TCRbeta cDNA underwent two nested PCRs of 16 and 9 cycles. No DNA is given; TCRdb re-called the 5' RACE reads and lists each CDR3 protein once. The listing records about 210,000 distinct CDR3 sequences. The CDR3 loop spans 13 amino acids. CDR1 and CDR2 (germline): MNHEY, SVGAGI. Blood samples, whole and unsorted for T cells, yielded the isolated total RNA. About this clonotype itself: What it binds is unknown.

V is TRBV6-5 and J is TRBJ1-1; TCRdb names TRBD1, which stays unverified in the absence of DNA. Sequencing was carried out using blood. The source of this sequence is a human donor with ulcerative colitis or Crohn's disease, or a healthy co-twin of an affected twin (not recorded which). The CDR3 protein is CASSYRDRTEAFF.